This T cell receptor beta chain was documented in a study of Ad26.COV2.S vaccination and SARS-CoV-2 variants. Only in-frame clones appear in the TCRdb table, and some are missing; sequencing was by immunoSEQ multiplex PCR. The sample lists almost 400,000 clones; about 88% were seen once. The CDR3 loop spans 15 amino acids. V shed 4 bases, J shed 2 bases, and the junction held 2 bases outside the gene matches. The germline gives CDR1 SGHDT, CDR2 YYEEEE. Treatment specified: about 20 received Ad26.COV2.S at low or high dose, single or two shots; a few received placebo; per-sample allocation not given. Sampling was done on day 63 after the first vaccine or placebo injection.

The TCR originated in a person between 18 and 65 years old who received the Ad26.COV2.S COVID-19 vaccine or a placebo. The chain links TRBV5-6 to TRBJ2-1, with 11 bases fitting TRBD1. The sample here was peripheral blood, taken in a trial of Ad26.COV2.S vaccine versus placebo. CDR3 region: CASSGQGAPYNEQFF. The CDR3 nucleotides are TGTGCCAGCAGCGGACAGGGGGCCCCCTACAATGAGCAGTTCTTC.